This paragraph covers one T cell receptor (beta chain) sequence. The sample originates from a study of cytomegalovirus exposure and HLA in healthy donors. Germline V gene data show CDR1 as SQVTM and CDR2 as ANQGSEA. The CDR3 loop spans 10 amino acids. It was with 60 Vbeta and 13 Jbeta primers that the PCR ran. Only in-frame clones appear in the TCRdb table, and some are missing; sequencing was by immunoSEQ multiplex PCR. The sample lists 200,000 to 250,000 clones; roughly three quarters were seen once. Sequencing was done on a sample of PBMCs. The TCR was taken from a man aged 45-65 years in good health and CMV-seronegative. The chain uses TRBV29-1 and TRBJ2-3, with D unclear. CDR3 DNA: TGCAGTTCCCTTACAGATACGCAGTATTTT. The encoded protein is CSSLTDTQYF.